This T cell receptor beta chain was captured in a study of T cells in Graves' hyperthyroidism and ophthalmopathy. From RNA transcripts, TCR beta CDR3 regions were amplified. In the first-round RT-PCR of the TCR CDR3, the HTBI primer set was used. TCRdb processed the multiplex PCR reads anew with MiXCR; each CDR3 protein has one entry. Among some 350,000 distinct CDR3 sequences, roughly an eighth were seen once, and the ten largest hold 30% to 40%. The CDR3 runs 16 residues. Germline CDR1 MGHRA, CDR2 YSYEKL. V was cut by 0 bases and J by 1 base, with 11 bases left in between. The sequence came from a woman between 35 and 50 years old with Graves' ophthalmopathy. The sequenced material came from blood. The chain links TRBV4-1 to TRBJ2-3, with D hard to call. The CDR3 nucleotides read TGCGCCAGCAGCCAAGATCAAAGGCGGCGCACAGATACGCAGTATTTT. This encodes CASSQDQRRRTDTQYF.